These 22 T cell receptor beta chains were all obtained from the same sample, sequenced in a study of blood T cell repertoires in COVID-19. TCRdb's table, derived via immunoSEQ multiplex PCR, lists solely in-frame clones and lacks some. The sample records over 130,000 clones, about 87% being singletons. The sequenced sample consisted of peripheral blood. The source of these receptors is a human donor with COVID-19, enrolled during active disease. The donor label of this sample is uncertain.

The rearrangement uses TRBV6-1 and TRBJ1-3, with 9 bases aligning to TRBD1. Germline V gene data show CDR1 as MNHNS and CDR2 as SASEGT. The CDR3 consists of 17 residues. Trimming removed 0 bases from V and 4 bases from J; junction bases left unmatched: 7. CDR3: CASSEATTGGFGNTIYF. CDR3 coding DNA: TGTGCCAGCAGTGAAGCAACCACAGGGGGCTTCGGAAACACCATATATTTT.

CDR3 sequence reads: CASSVGTYEQYF. In nucleotides, the CDR3 is TGTGCCAGCAGTGTCGGGACCTACGAGCAGTACTTC. The chain uses TRBV12-3 or TRBV12-4 and TRBJ2-7, with D maybe TRBD2 (5 bases). The CDR3 is 12 amino acids. V lost 5 bases to trimming and J lost 2 bases, with 7 bases between them.

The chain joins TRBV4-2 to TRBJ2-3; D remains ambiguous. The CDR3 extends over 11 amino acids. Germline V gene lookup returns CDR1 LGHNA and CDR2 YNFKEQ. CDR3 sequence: CASRGTDTQYF. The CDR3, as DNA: TGTGCATCGAGAGGCACAGATACGCAGTATTTT.

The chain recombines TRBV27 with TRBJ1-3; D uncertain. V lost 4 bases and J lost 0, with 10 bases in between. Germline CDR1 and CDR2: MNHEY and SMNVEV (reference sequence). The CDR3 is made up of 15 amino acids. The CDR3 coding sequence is TGTGCCAGCAGTTCAAGACACCCCTCTGGAAACACCATATATTTT. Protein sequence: CASSSRHPSGNTIYF.

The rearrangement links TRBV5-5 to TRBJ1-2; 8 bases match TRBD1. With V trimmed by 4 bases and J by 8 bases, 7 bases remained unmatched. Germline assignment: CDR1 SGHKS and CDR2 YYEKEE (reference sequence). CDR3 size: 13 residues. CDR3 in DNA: TGTGCCAGCAGCCGCCAGGGGGCGGAAGGCTACACCTTC. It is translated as CASSRQGAEGYTF.

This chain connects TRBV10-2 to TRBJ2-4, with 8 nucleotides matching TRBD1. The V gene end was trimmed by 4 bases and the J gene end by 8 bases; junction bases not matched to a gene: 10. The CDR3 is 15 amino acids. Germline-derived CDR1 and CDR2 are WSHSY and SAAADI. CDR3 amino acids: CASSGPQGASDIQYF. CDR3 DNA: TGCGCCAGCAGTGGGCCGCAGGGGGCCTCGGACATTCAGTACTTC.

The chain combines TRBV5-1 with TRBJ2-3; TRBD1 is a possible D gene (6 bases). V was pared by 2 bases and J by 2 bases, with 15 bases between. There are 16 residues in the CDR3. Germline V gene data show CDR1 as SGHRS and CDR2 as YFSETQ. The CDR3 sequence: CASSLSGGQTTDTQYF. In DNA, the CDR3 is TGCGCCAGCAGCTTATCTGGGGGCCAGACCACAGATACGCAGTATTTT.

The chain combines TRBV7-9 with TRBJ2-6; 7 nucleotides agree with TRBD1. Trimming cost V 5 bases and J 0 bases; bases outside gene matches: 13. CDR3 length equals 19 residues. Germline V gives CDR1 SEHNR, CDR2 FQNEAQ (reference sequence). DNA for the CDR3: TGTGCCAGCAGCCGGAGCCACAGGGGCCTCAACTCTGGGGCCAACGTCCTGACTTTC. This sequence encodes CASSRSHRGLNSGANVLTF.

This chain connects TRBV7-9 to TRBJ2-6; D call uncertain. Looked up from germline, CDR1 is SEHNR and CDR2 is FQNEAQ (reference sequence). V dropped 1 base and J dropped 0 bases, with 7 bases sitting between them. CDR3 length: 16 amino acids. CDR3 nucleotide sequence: TGTGCCAGCAGCTTAGTTGATAGCTCTGGGGCCAACGTCCTGACTTTC. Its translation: CASSLVDSSGANVLTF. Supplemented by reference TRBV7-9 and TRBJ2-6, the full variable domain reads DTGVSQNPRHKITKRGQNVTFRCDPISEHNRLYWYRQTLGQGPEFLTYFQNEAQLEKSRLLSDRFSAERPKGSFSTLEIQRTEQGDSAMYLCASSLVDSSGANVLTFGAGSRLTVL.

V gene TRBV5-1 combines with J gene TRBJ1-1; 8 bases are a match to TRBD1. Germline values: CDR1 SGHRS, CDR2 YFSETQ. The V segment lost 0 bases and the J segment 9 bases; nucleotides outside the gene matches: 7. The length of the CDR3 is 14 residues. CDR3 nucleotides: TGCGCCAGCAGCTTGGACAGGGGGAGGTCAAAAGCTTTCTTT. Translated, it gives CASSLDRGRSKAFF.

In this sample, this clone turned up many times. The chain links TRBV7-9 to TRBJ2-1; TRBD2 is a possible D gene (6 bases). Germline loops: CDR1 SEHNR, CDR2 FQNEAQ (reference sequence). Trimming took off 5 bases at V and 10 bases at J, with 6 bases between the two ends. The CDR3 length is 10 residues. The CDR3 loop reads CASSGGEQFF. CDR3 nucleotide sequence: TGTGCCAGCAGCGGGGGGGAGCAGTTCTTC.

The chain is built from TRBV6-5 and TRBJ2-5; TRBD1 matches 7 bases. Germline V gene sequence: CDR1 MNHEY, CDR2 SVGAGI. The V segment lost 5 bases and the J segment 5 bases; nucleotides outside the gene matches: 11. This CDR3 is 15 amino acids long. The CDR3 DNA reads TGTGCCAGCAGTCCATTTGGACAGGATGGGGAGACCCAGTACTTC. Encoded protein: CASSPFGQDGETQYF.

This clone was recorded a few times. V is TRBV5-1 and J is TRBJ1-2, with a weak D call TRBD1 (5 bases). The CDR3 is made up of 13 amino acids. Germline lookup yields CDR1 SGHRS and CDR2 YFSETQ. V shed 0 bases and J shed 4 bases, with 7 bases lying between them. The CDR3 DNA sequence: TGCGCCAGCAGCTTGGTAGACAGCTATGGCTACACCTTC. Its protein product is CASSLVDSYGYTF.

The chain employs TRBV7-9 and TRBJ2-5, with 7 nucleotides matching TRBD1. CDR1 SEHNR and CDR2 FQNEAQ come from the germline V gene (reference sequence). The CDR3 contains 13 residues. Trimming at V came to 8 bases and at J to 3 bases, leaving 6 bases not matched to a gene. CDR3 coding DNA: TGTGCCAGCCAAAGGGGGCTCGAAGAGACCCAGTACTTC. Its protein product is CASQRGLEETQYF.

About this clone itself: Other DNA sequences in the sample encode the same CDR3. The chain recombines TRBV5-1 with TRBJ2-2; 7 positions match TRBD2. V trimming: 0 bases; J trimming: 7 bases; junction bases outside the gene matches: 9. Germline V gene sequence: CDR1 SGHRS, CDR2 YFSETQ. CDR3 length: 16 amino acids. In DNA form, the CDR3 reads TGCGCCAGCAGCTTGGGTCGGGGGGAAAGCGGCGGGGAGCTGTTTTTT. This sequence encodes CASSLGRGESGGELFF.

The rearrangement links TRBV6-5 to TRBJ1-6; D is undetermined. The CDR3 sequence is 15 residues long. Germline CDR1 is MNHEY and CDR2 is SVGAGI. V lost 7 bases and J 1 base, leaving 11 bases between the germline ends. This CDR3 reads CASNSEGSYNSPLHF. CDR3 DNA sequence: TGTGCCAGCAACTCCGAGGGTTCCTATAATTCACCCCTCCACTTT.

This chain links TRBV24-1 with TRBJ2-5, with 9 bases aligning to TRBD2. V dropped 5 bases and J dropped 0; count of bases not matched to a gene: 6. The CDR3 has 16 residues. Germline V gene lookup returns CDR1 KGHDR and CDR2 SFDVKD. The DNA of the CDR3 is TGTGCCACCAGTGTCAATAGCGGGAGATACCAAGAGACCCAGTACTTC. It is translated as CATSVNSGRYQETQYF.

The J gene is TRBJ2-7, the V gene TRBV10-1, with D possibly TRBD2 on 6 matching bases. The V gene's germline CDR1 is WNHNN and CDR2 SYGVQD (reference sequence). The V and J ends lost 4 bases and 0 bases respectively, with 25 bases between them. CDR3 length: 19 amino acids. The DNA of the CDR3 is TGCGCCAGCAGTGGGAGACAGTGGGGGGTTACCTATAGCTCCTACGAGCAGTACTTC. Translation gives CASSGRQWGVTYSSYEQYF.

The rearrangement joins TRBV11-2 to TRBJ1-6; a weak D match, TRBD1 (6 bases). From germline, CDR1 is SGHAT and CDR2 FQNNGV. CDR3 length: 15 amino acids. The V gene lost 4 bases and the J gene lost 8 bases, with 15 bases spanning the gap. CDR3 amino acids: CASSSIGGAHSPLHF. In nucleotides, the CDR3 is TGTGCCAGCAGCTCAATAGGGGGGGCCCATTCACCCCTCCACTTT.

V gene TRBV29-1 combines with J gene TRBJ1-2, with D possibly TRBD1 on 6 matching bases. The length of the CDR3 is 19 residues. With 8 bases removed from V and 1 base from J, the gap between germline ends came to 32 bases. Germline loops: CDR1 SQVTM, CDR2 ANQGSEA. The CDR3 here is CSFFGLPGPGTHLNYGYTF. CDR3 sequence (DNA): TGCAGCTTTTTCGGCCTACCGGGGCCCGGGACACACCTTAACTATGGCTACACCTTC.

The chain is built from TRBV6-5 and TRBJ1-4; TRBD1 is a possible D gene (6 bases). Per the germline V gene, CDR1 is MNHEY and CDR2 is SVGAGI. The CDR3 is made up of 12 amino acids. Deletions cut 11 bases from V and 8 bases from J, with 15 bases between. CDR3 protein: CAVRDMKEKLFF. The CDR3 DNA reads TGTGCCGTCCGGGACATGAAGGAAAAACTGTTTTTT.

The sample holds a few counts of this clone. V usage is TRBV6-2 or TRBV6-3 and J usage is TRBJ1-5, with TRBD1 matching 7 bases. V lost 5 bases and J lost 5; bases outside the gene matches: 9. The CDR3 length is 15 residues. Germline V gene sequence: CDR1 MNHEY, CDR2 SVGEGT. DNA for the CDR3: TGTGCCAGCAGTCAGCTCGACAGGGTTTATCAGCCCCAGCATTTT. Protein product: CASSQLDRVYQPQHF.